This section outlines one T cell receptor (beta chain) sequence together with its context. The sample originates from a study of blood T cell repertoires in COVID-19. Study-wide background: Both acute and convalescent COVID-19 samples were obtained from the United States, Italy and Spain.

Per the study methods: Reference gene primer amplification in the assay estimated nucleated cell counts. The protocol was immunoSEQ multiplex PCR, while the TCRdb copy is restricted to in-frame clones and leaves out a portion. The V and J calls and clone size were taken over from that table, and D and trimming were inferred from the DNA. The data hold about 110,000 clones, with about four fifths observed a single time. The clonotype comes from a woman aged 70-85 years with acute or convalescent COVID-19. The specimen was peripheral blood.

The CDR3 reads CASSHQGQGAWETQYF. CDR3 DNA: TGTGCCAGCAGTCACCAGGGACAGGGGGCTTGGGAGACCCAGTACTTC. The V gene is TRBV28, the J gene TRBJ2-5, with 12 bases fitting TRBD1. Trimming took 5 bases from V and 5 from J; bases not matched to a gene: 9. The CDR3 sequence is 16 residues long. CDR1 and CDR2 (germline): MDHEN, SYDVKM.